Presented here are 21 T cell receptor beta chains from one specimen sequenced in a study of Ad26.COV2.S vaccination and SARS-CoV-2 variants. Treatment meaning: roughly 18 received Ad26.COV2.S at low or high dose, single or two shots; about five received placebo; per-sample allocation not given. Day 63 after the first injection of vaccine or placebo was the sampling time. Generated by immunoSEQ multiplex PCR, the TCRdb table keeps only in-frame clones and is missing some. The sample carries 400,000 to 500,000 clones, over 75% recorded once. The starting material was peripheral blood, obtained in a trial of Ad26.COV2.S vaccine versus placebo. The receptors shown here come from a person between 18 and 60 years old who received the Ad26.COV2.S COVID-19 vaccine or a placebo.

The rearrangement joins TRBV9 to TRBJ1-2, with no clear D. Trimming pared 3 bases from V and 4 bases from J, leaving 16 bases between. The CDR3 sequence is 15 residues long. Germline V lookup: CDR1 SGDLS, CDR2 YYNGEE. CDR3 sequence: CASSGQGRGSYGYTF. Here the CDR3 DNA reads TGTGCCAGCAGCGGACAAGGGCGTGGGAGCTATGGCTACACCTTC.

V usage is TRBV27 and J usage is TRBJ2-7; D not resolved. The V end was cut by 0 bases, the J end by 2 bases, with 5 bases between. This CDR3 has 13 amino acids. CDR1 is MNHEY, CDR2 SMNVEV, per germline (reference sequence). The CDR3, as DNA: TGTGCCAGCAGTTTATCCGGGCCCTACGAGCAGTACTTC. This translates into CASSLSGPYEQYF.

The chain carries TRBV30 and TRBJ2-5; TRBD2 matches at 8 bases. Germline loops: CDR1 GTSNPN, CDR2 SVGIG (reference sequence). V trimming: 0 bases; J trimming: 4 bases; junction bases outside the gene matches: 7. The CDR3 spans 15 residues. The CDR3 sequence is CAWSVGGGRRETQYF. The CDR3 region has the DNA TGTGCCTGGAGTGTCGGGGGGGGCCGTCGAGAGACCCAGTACTTC.

This clone was detected once. The chain carries TRBV29-1 and TRBJ2-1; weak D call: TRBD1 (5 bases). V was cut by 1 base and J by 3 bases, with 16 bases left in between. The CDR3 has 16 amino acids. Per germline, CDR1 SQVTM and CDR2 ANQGSEA. CDR3 residues: CSVEGDSTGNYNEQFF. The CDR3 DNA sequence: TGCAGCGTTGAAGGAGATAGCACAGGCAACTACAATGAGCAGTTCTTC.

The rearrangement joins TRBV4-2 to TRBJ1-4; TRBD1 is a possible D gene (5 bases). CDR1 is LGHNA, CDR2 YNFKEQ, per germline. CDR3 size: 15 residues. V lost 2 bases, J lost 4 bases, and 11 bases lay in between. The DNA of the CDR3 is TGTGCCAGCAGCCAAAAGACAGAACTTAATGAAAAACTGTTTTTT. Translated: CASSQKTELNEKLFF.

In nucleotides, the CDR3 is TGTGCCAGCACCCCGACTTGGGCCTACGAGCAGTACTTC. This encodes CASTPTWAYEQYF. J is TRBJ2-7 and V is TRBV2, with D unclear. The V gene lost 7 bases and the J gene lost 2 bases, with 12 bases spanning the gap. Germline CDR1 reads SNHLY; CDR2 reads FYNNEI. This CDR3 comprises 13 residues.

The rearrangement uses TRBV4-1 and TRBJ2-3; no firm D call. This CDR3 region has 13 residues. Germline V CDR1 and CDR2: MGHRA, YSYEKL. Trimming left V 5 bases short and J 4 bases short, with 10 bases between. The CDR3 nucleotides read TGCGCCAGCAGCTGGGGTGGCGCAGATACGCAGTATTTT. This sequence encodes CASSWGGADTQYF.

CDR3 DNA sequence: TGTGCCAGCAGCCAAACCCTGGGACAGCTCATGAACACTGAAGCTTTCTTT. Translated, it gives CASSQTLGQLMNTEAFF. The chain recombines TRBV16 with TRBJ1-1, with 7 bases identical to TRBD1. Germline trimming cut 2 bases from V and 0 bases from J; bases unmatched to any gene: 9. This CDR3 is 17 amino acids long. CDR1 is KGHSY, CDR2 FQNENV, per germline.

This clone showed up just once. The chain links TRBV7-9 to TRBJ1-6; 9 nucleotides agree with TRBD1. The trim removed 6 bases at V and 7 bases at J, leaving 13 bases unmatched. This CDR3 is built from 17 residues. Germline CDR1 is SEHNR and CDR2 is FQNEAQ (reference sequence). The CDR3 sequence is CASSSPPGQGRNSPLHF. CDR3 sequence (DNA): TGTGCCAGCAGTTCGCCCCCGGGACAGGGACGGAATTCACCCCTCCACTTT.

V gene TRBV15 combines with J gene TRBJ1-1; D unclear. The CDR3 is made up of 15 amino acids. V gave up 8 bases and J gave up 5 bases, with 21 bases separating them. Germline V gene sequence: CDR1 LNHNV, CDR2 YYDKDF (reference sequence). CDR3 protein: CATRAKGGRDTEAFF. As DNA, the CDR3 is TGTGCCACCCGGGCCAAGGGTGGGCGTGATACTGAAGCTTTCTTT.

The rearrangement uses TRBV6-4 and TRBJ2-1, with 13 nucleotides matching TRBD2. Germline-derived CDR1 and CDR2 are MRHNA and SNTAGT. The CDR3 covers 16 residues. Germline trimming cut 3 bases from V and 9 bases from J; bases unmatched to any gene: 8. CDR3: CASSDILAGGPGEQFF. CDR3 DNA: TGTGCCAGCAGTGATATACTAGCGGGGGGGCCTGGTGAGCAGTTCTTC.

The CDR3 DNA reads TGCGCCAGCAGCATCTTTACAGGGCTTGGTACAGATACGCAGTATTTT. Its protein is CASSIFTGLGTDTQYF. This chain connects TRBV5-1 to TRBJ2-3; the D gene is possibly TRBD1 (6 bases). CDR1 is SGHRS and CDR2 is YFSETQ in the germline V gene. The CDR3 loop spans 16 amino acids. V lost 4 bases and J lost 3, with 18 bases in between.

This clone was detected a few times. The chain joins TRBV12-3 or TRBV12-4 to TRBJ2-3; 7 positions match TRBD1. Germline trimming cut 2 bases from V and 13 bases from J; bases unmatched to any gene: 9. The CDR3 has 13 amino acids. The CDR3 region is CASSLNQGEGEYF. The CDR3 DNA reads as TGTGCCAGCAGTTTAAACCAGGGGGAAGGGGAGTATTTT.

In regard to this clone: Germline and junction disagree at one end, which may indicate a read error. The chain carries TRBV5-8 and TRBJ2-1; D is uncertain. The V gene's germline CDR1 is SGHTS and CDR2 YDEGEE. The CDR3 is made up of 19 amino acids. CDR3 DNA sequence: TGTGCCAGCAGCTTGGAATTTACGGCCGCCCAAGCCTCCCACAATGAGCAGTTCTTC. It specifies CASSLEFTAAQASHNEQFF.

The chain uses TRBV27 and TRBJ1-1, with 12 bases aligning to TRBD1. V lost 5 bases to trimming and J lost 4 bases; unmatched junction nucleotides: 5. Germline V gene sequence: CDR1 MNHEY, CDR2 SMNVEV (reference sequence). The CDR3 loop spans 15 amino acids. The CDR3 bases are TGTGCCAGCAGTGGGGGACAGGGGGCCTCCACTGAAGCTTTCTTT. The encoded protein is CASSGGQGASTEAFF.

The CDR3 DNA reads as TGTGCCAGCTCACCGGCGGACAGGGGGAAGACCGGGGAGCTGTTTTTT. This gives the protein CASSPADRGKTGELFF. The J gene is TRBJ2-2, the V gene TRBV18; 10 bases align to TRBD1. The germline gives CDR1 KGHSH, CDR2 LQKENI. Trimming at V came to 3 bases and at J to 5 bases, leaving 6 bases not matched to a gene. The CDR3 has 16 residues.

The chain employs TRBV2 and TRBJ2-5; no reliable D call. The CDR3 is 14 amino acids. Between the trimmed V and J ends, which lost 6 bases and 0 bases, there was a span of 11 bases. Germline values: CDR1 SNHLY, CDR2 FYNNEI. The CDR3 reads CASRLEPYQETQYF. The CDR3, as DNA: TGTGCCAGCAGATTAGAGCCCTACCAAGAGACCCAGTACTTC.

The V gene is TRBV3-1 (or the pseudogene TRBV3-2), the J gene TRBJ1-3; D not certain. The CDR3 is made up of 13 amino acids. CDR1 LGHDT and CDR2 YNNKEL come from the germline V gene (reference sequence). V lost 5 bases and J lost 9, with 14 bases in between. The CDR3 sequence: CASSTDHLGTIYF. CDR3 DNA: TGTGCCAGCAGCACGGACCACTTGGGCACCATATATTTT.

V and J are TRBV3-1 (or the pseudogene TRBV3-2) and TRBJ1-2; 7 bases are a match to TRBD1. V dropped 4 bases and J dropped 3; count of bases not matched to a gene: 5. The germline V gene encodes CDR1 LGHDT and CDR2 YNNKEL (reference sequence). CDR3 length equals 14 residues. CDR3 protein: CASSPGQAYYGYTF. The DNA for the CDR3 is TGTGCCAGCAGCCCAGGACAGGCGTACTATGGCTACACCTTC.

The chain joins TRBV19 to TRBJ2-1; D may be TRBD1 (5 bases). The CDR3 runs to 14 residues. V gave up 5 bases and J gave up 5 bases, with 13 bases separating them. Germline V lookup: CDR1 LNHDA, CDR2 SQIVND (reference sequence). The CDR3 region is CASSVGQTNNEQFF. The DNA for the CDR3 is TGTGCCAGTAGTGTCGGACAAACAAACAATGAGCAGTTCTTC.

This rearrangement joins TRBV28 to TRBJ1-1; D call uncertain. Trimming stripped 5 bases from V and 10 bases from J, with 17 bases between. The CDR3 loop spans 13 amino acids. CDR1 and CDR2 from the germline V gene are MDHEN and SYDVKM. DNA of the CDR3: TGTGCCAGCAGTCCCCGGGCATCTAGAGGAGCTTTCTTT. Protein product: CASSPRASRGAFF.